Each of the 17 T cell receptor beta chains below was sequenced from the same sample in a study of immune evolution from preneoplasia to lung adenocarcinoma. Generated by immunoSEQ multiplex PCR, the TCRdb table keeps only in-frame clones and is missing some. Of roughly 3,800 clones listed, just under 80% are singletons. The sequenced material came from FFPE adjacent normal lung tissue. These receptors came from a person between 60 and 79 years old with lung adenocarcinoma.

The rearrangement uses TRBV9 and TRBJ2-2, with a possible D match to TRBD2 (6 bases). Germline lookup yields CDR1 SGDLS and CDR2 YYNGEE. V lost 0 bases and J 0 bases, leaving 12 bases between the germline ends. This CDR3 has 17 amino acids. CDR3 DNA: TGTGCCAGCAGCGTAGTGGGGGGATTTGCGAACACCGGGGAGCTGTTTTTT. As protein: CASSVVGGFANTGELFF. Filled out from reference TRBV9 and TRBJ2-2, the complete variable domain reads DSGVTQTPKHLITATGQRVTLRCSPRSGDLSVYWYQQSLDQGLQFLIQYYNGEERAKGNILERFSAQQFPDLHSELNLSSLELGDSALYFCASSVVGGFANTGELFFGEGSRLTVL.

V usage is TRBV6-5 and J usage is TRBJ2-2; D is unclear. V dropped 5 bases and J dropped 3 bases, with 10 bases sitting between them. The CDR3 has 14 amino acids. Per the germline V gene, CDR1 is MNHEY and CDR2 is SVGAGI. This chain's CDR3 is CASSPQLYTGELFF. DNA for the CDR3: TGTGCCAGCAGTCCTCAGCTATACACCGGGGAGCTGTTTTTT.

The chain employs TRBV28 and TRBJ2-5, with 8 bases aligning to TRBD2. Trimming cost V 7 bases and J 9 bases; bases outside gene matches: 13. The CDR3 has 14 amino acids. Germline CDR1 and CDR2: MDHEN and SYDVKM. CDR3 sequence (DNA): TGTGCCAGCACCACGGGGGGGCTTTGGAGTTCCCAGTACTTC. Its translation: CASTTGGLWSSQYF.

This chain joins TRBV20-1 and TRBJ1-4; D not certain. Deletions cut 0 bases from V and 11 bases from J, with 7 bases between. The germline CDR1 and CDR2 sequences are DFQATT and SNEGSKA (reference sequence). The CDR3 has 11 amino acids. CDR3 region: CSAREAQKLFF. CDR3 DNA: TGCAGTGCTAGAGAGGCCCAGAAACTGTTTTTT.

This clone is a singleton in its sample. The chain employs TRBV5-1 and TRBJ1-2; D ambiguous. The CDR3 is 14 residues long. Trimming cost V 0 bases and J 5 bases, with 11 bases left between them. Germline CDR1 reads SGHRS; CDR2 reads YFSETQ. CDR3 in amino acids: CASSLESGLYGYTF. The DNA of the CDR3 is TGCGCCAGCAGCTTGGAGTCTGGGCTATATGGCTACACCTTC.

The genes are TRBV30 and TRBJ2-7; the D is unclear. The germline V gene has CDR1 GTSNPN and CDR2 SVGIG (reference sequence). The CDR3 covers 13 residues. With 3 bases removed from V and 2 bases from J, the gap between germline ends came to 11 bases. The CDR3 reads CAWRSSGPYEQYF. The CDR3 region has the DNA TGTGCCTGGAGGTCTAGTGGTCCCTACGAGCAGTACTTC.

The chain couples TRBV11-3 to TRBJ2-5; D is unclear. Deletions cut 0 bases from V and 7 bases from J, with 9 bases between. The germline V gene has CDR1 SGHNT and CDR2 YENEEA. The CDR3 runs to 13 residues. The CDR3 coding sequence is TGTGCCAGCAGCTTAGACTCATTGGGGACCCAGTACTTC. This sequence encodes CASSLDSLGTQYF.

The chain links TRBV4-3 to TRBJ2-7; D is undetermined. The CDR3 contains 15 residues. Trimming removed 6 bases from V and 2 bases from J, with 17 bases in between. Germline-derived CDR1 and CDR2 are LGHNA and YSLEER. This chain's CDR3 is CASRIGLSKTYEQYF. The CDR3 DNA reads as TGCGCCAGCAGGATCGGCCTATCAAAAACCTACGAGCAGTACTTC.

The rearrangement uses TRBV7-9 and TRBJ2-1; 8 bases are shared with TRBD1. CDR1 is SEHNR and CDR2 is FQNEAQ in the germline V gene (reference sequence). The CDR3 totals 13 residues. V was clipped by 6 bases and J by 4 bases; unmatched bases: 2. The CDR3 nucleotides are TGTGCCAGCAGGGGACAGGAGTACAATGAGCAGTTCTTC. Translating gives CASRGQEYNEQFF.

The V call is TRBV30, the J call TRBJ1-1; D perhaps matches TRBD1 (6 bases). The V gene lost 3 bases and the J gene lost 3 bases, with 20 bases spanning the gap. Germline V lookup: CDR1 GTSNPN, CDR2 SVGIG (reference sequence). The CDR3 is made up of 16 amino acids. DNA for the CDR3: TGTGCCTGGAGGGATCGACGGGGGGCTCAGCACACTGAAGCTTTCTTT. Its protein is CAWRDRRGAQHTEAFF.

The chain couples TRBV11-3 to TRBJ1-1; D possibly corresponds to TRBD1 (5 bases). The V and J ends lost 4 bases and 1 base respectively, with 10 bases between them. CDR3 length: 14 residues. Per germline, CDR1 SGHNT and CDR2 YENEEA. The CDR3 sequence is CASSSREGNTEAFF. CDR3 coding DNA: TGTGCCAGCAGCTCCAGGGAAGGGAACACTGAAGCTTTCTTT.

J is TRBJ2-6 and V is TRBV5-1, with D tentatively TRBD1 (6 bases). Per the germline V gene, CDR1 is SGHRS and CDR2 is YFSETQ. The CDR3 is made up of 19 amino acids. Trimming removed 1 base at V and 4 bases at J, with 21 bases between. CDR3 loop: CASSLPSTRTEEGANVLTF. Written as DNA, the CDR3 is TGCGCCAGCAGCTTGCCGTCAACGAGGACAGAGGAGGGGGCCAACGTCCTGACTTTC. The whole variable domain, filled in from reference TRBV5-1 and TRBJ2-6, reads KAGVTQTPRYLIKTRGQQVTLSCSPISGHRSVSWYQQTPGQGLQFLFEYFSETQRNKGNFPGRFSGRQFSNSRSEMNVSTLELGDSALYLCASSLPSTRTEEGANVLTFGAGSRLTVL.

The genes are TRBV6-5 and TRBJ2-3; TRBD2 matches at 7 bases. This CDR3 spans 16 amino acids. Trimming at V came to 2 bases and at J to 1 base, leaving 6 bases not matched to a gene. Germline-derived CDR1 and CDR2 are MNHEY and SVGAGI. The DNA of the CDR3 is TGTGCCAGCAGTTACGAGGGAGGGCGGGGCACAGATACGCAGTATTTT. Translation: CASSYEGGRGTDTQYF.

The chain combines TRBV11-2 with TRBJ2-7, with D perhaps matching TRBD2 (7 bases). This CDR3 has 13 amino acids. Per germline, CDR1 SGHAT and CDR2 FQNNGV. Trimming took off 5 bases at V and 6 bases at J, with 14 bases between the two ends. The CDR3 DNA reads TGTGCCAGCAGCCAAGGAGGGGGGGGCGAGCAGTACTTC. Translating gives CASSQGGGGEQYF.

This clone was seen more than once but under ten times. This chain links TRBV28 with TRBJ1-2, with D maybe TRBD1 (6 bases). The CDR3 has 15 amino acids. Germline CDR1 MDHEN, CDR2 SYDVKM. V was trimmed by 5 bases and J by 0 bases, leaving 13 bases between them. CDR3 amino acids: CASSPRGQANYGYTF. The CDR3 region has the DNA TGTGCCAGCAGTCCACGGGGACAAGCTAACTATGGCTACACCTTC.

The chain carries TRBV6-6 and TRBJ1-1; no definite D call. V gave up 11 bases and J gave up 5 bases, with 12 bases separating them. Germline loops: CDR1 MNHNY, CDR2 SVGAGI (reference sequence). The CDR3 contains 11 residues. The CDR3 nucleotides read TGTGCCTCCCTGGGAGGGACTGAAGCTTTCTTT. This codes for CASLGGTEAFF.

V usage is TRBV11-2 and J usage is TRBJ2-1; 7 bases are a match to TRBD2. CDR1 and CDR2 (germline): SGHAT, FQNNGV. V lost 5 bases and J lost 4; bases outside the gene matches: 17. This CDR3 comprises 18 residues. The CDR3 DNA sequence: TGTGCCAGCAGCCGAGGAGTAGGCGGGAGTCACCTTTACAATGAGCAGTTCTTC. Its translation: CASSRGVGGSHLYNEQFF.